This T cell receptor beta chain was recorded in a study of T-cell memory formation after mild COVID-19. Across the whole study: In these data, TCR clusters were largely donor specific.

Trimming stripped 5 bases from V and 0 bases from J, with 20 bases between. The CDR3 has 16 residues. In germline, CDR1 is DFQATT, CDR2 SNEGSKA (reference sequence). TCRdb reprocessed the 5' RACE reads with MiXCR, giving one entry per CDR3 protein. The data contain fewer than 650,000 distinct CDR3 sequences, approximately 15% of them singletons. Sequencing was done on a sample of PBMCs or a T cell subset sorted from them (not recorded which). The genes are TRBV20-1 and TRBJ2-7; weak D call: TRBD1 (6 bases). The receptor was derived from an adult woman who had mild COVID-19 (a few samples of this study predate the infection). Cell type and time point are not known. The CDR3 reads CSASRTQGYPSYEQYF. The CDR3 nucleotides are TGCAGTGCTTCCAGGACACAGGGCTACCCCTCCTACGAGCAGTACTTC.